A single sample gave rise to the 25 T cell receptor beta chains below, sequenced in a study of graft-versus-host responses after intestinal transplantation. The starting material, graft tissue, was processed to release intraepithelial and lamina propria lymphocytes. The method was immunoSEQ multiplex PCR; TCRdb's version includes in-frame clones alone and lacks a portion of them. In the table there are tens of thousands of clones, 89% of which are singletons. The sequencing used ileum tissue, collected roughly 390 days after transplant. The receptors here all came from a human patient who received an intestinal transplant, so some T cells may come from the graft donor.

Here the CDR3 DNA reads TGTGCCAGCAGCTTGGAATCCACGGGACTAGGCTTATACGAGCAGTACTTC. Residues: CASSLESTGLGLYEQYF. The rearrangement links TRBV5-6 to TRBJ2-5; 8 bases are a match to TRBD2. The closer fit of TRBJ2-7 to the DNA end suggests the J call may be wrong. Germline values: CDR1 SGHDT, CDR2 YYEEEE. The CDR3 is 17 residues long.

This chain links TRBV5-1 with TRBJ2-7, with 7 bases matching TRBD1. V shed 4 bases and J 4 bases; nucleotides not matched to a gene: 5. This CDR3 spans 13 amino acids. Germline V gene sequence: CDR1 SGHRS, CDR2 YFSETQ. CDR3 in amino acids: CASSAKTGYEQYF. CDR3 sequence (DNA): TGCGCCAGCAGCGCAAAGACAGGGTACGAGCAGTACTTC.

The J gene is TRBJ2-7, the V gene TRBV9; 11 bases match TRBD2. This CDR3 is built from 15 residues. Germline CDR1 and CDR2: SGDLS and YYNGEE. J was trimmed by 4 bases and V by 4 bases; bases with no gene match: 7. The CDR3 region is CASSPVAGGRYEQYF. The CDR3 region has the DNA TGTGCCAGCAGCCCTGTAGCGGGAGGGCGTTACGAGCAGTACTTC.

V and J are TRBV5-4 and TRBJ2-5, with D unclear. Trimming removed 4 bases from V and 5 bases from J, with 15 bases in between. Germline lookup yields CDR1 SGHNT and CDR2 YYREEE (reference sequence). The CDR3 consists of 14 residues. In DNA, the CDR3 is TGTGCCAGCAGCCAGGAACCCGTTTTGGAGACCCAGTACTTC. Protein sequence: CASSQEPVLETQYF.

This rearrangement joins TRBV7-9 to TRBJ2-5; 8 nucleotides align to TRBD1. The CDR3 consists of 14 residues. Germline CDR1 reads SEHNR; CDR2 reads FQNEAQ (reference sequence). After removal of 5 bases from V and 3 bases from J, the junction contained 5 bases not matched to a gene. Here the CDR3 DNA reads TGTGCCAGCAGCCCCCAGACAGGGGAAGAGACCCAGTACTTC. This gives the protein CASSPQTGEETQYF.

The gene calls are TRBV6-6 and TRBJ2-3; 13 bases agree with TRBD2. CDR3 length: 15 residues. Germline assignment: CDR1 MNHNY and CDR2 SVGAGI (reference sequence). V was clipped by 5 bases and J by 3 bases; unmatched bases: 2. Here the CDR3 reads CASSETSGGTDTQYF. CDR3 sequence (DNA): TGTGCCAGCAGTGAGACTAGCGGGGGGACAGATACGCAGTATTTT.

Here the CDR3 reads CASSFPIRASGANVLTF. In nucleotides, the CDR3 is TGTGCCAGCAGCTTTCCCATACGGGCCTCTGGGGCCAACGTCCTGACTTTC. V usage is TRBV11-2 and J usage is TRBJ2-6; D uncertain. The CDR3 has 17 residues. In germline, CDR1 is SGHAT, CDR2 FQNNGV. The germline V and J ends were trimmed by 3 bases and 0 bases, with 12 bases remaining between them.

The chain combines TRBV30 with TRBJ2-7; a weak D match, TRBD1 (6 bases). This CDR3 spans 12 amino acids. Germline CDR1 is GTSNPN and CDR2 is SVGIG (reference sequence). V was shortened by 8 bases and J by 2 bases, with 13 bases between the two germline ends. CDR3 coding DNA: TGTGCCGTAGACAGGTCAGCCTACGAGCAGTACTTC. Its translation is CAVDRSAYEQYF.

This clone was observed a single time. The V gene is TRBV5-1, the J gene TRBJ2-1, with 16 positions matching TRBD2. Trimming took 0 bases from V and 0 from J; bases not matched to a gene: 3. CDR3 size: 19 residues. Per germline, CDR1 SGHRS and CDR2 YFSETQ. The CDR3 DNA reads TGCGCCAGCAGCTTGGTCGGGACTAGCGGGAGGGCCTCCTACAATGAGCAGTTCTTC. It encodes CASSLVGTSGRASYNEQFF.

The V and J genes are TRBV4-1 and TRBJ2-5; 8 positions agree with TRBD1. The CDR3 is made up of 13 amino acids. Per germline, CDR1 MGHRA and CDR2 YSYEKL. Losses at the gene ends were 3 bases for V and 4 bases for J; bases not matched to a gene: 1. The CDR3 DNA is TGCGCCAGCAGCCACGACAGGGGAGAGACCCAGTACTTC. It is translated as CASSHDRGETQYF.

The V call is TRBV27, the J call TRBJ2-2, with D hard to call. Trimming left V 6 bases short and J 2 bases short, with 10 bases between. CDR1 is MNHEY and CDR2 is SMNVEV in the germline V gene (reference sequence). The CDR3 contains 14 residues. The CDR3 coding sequence is TGTGCCAGCAGCCGACTGTTTAACACCGGGGAGCTGTTTTTT. It specifies CASSRLFNTGELFF.

This chain uses TRBV6-1 with TRBJ1-5; D not certain. The V end was cut by 2 bases, the J end by 5 bases, with 7 bases between. This CDR3 comprises 13 residues. Germline assignment: CDR1 MNHNS and CDR2 SASEGT. CDR3 in amino acids: CASSERNDQPQHF. CDR3 bases: TGTGCCAGCAGTGAACGGAACGATCAGCCCCAGCATTTT.

This chain connects TRBV4-1 to TRBJ1-6; 8 bases agree with TRBD1. The CDR3 covers 15 residues. Per germline, CDR1 MGHRA and CDR2 YSYEKL. With V trimmed by 5 bases and J by 9 bases, 9 bases remained unmatched. The DNA for the CDR3 is TGCGCCAGCAGCAACCAAGGACAGGGCGGTTCACCCCTCCACTTT. Amino acids: CASSNQGQGGSPLHF.

This clone was found a few times. The chain joins TRBV2 to TRBJ2-1; 10 nucleotides agree with TRBD2. CDR1 and CDR2 (germline): SNHLY, FYNNEI. V trimming: 4 bases; J trimming: 8 bases; junction bases outside the gene matches: 5. The CDR3 spans 14 residues. The CDR3 bases are TGTGCCAGCAGTGGGGGGACTAGCGAGGATGAGCAGTTCTTC. Residues: CASSGGTSEDEQFF.

The chain has TRBV2 and TRBJ2-1; D unresolved. The CDR3 runs 14 residues. Germline CDR1 and CDR2: SNHLY and FYNNEI. V was pared by 5 bases and J by 0 bases, with 8 bases between. The CDR3 DNA is TGTGCCAGCAGTCTAGTGAGCTCCTACAATGAGCAGTTCTTC. Protein: CASSLVSSYNEQFF.

The V and J genes are TRBV9 and TRBJ1-4; 7 nucleotides align to TRBD1. The V gene's germline CDR1 is SGDLS and CDR2 YYNGEE. Trimming cost V 4 bases and J 1 base; bases outside gene matches: 4. The CDR3 is 15 amino acids. The CDR3 DNA reads TGTGCCAGCAGCCAAGGGGGCGTAACTAATGAAAAACTGTTTTTT. Translation: CASSQGGVTNEKLFF.

This chain connects TRBV15 to TRBJ2-7, with 8 nucleotides matching TRBD1. The germline gives CDR1 LNHNV, CDR2 YYDKDF (reference sequence). This CDR3 comprises 18 residues. V gave up 0 bases and J gave up 1 base; unmatched junction bases: 11. Here the CDR3 DNA reads TGTGCCACCAGCAGAGATAAATGGATAGGACAGGGATCCTACGAGCAGTACTTC. Translating it yields CATSRDKWIGQGSYEQYF.

The chain combines TRBV15 with TRBJ2-7; no definite D call. The CDR3 loop spans 15 amino acids. Trimming shortened V by 0 bases and J by 4 bases, and 13 bases separated the two germline ends. CDR1 and CDR2 from the germline V gene are LNHNV and YYDKDF (reference sequence). The CDR3 DNA reads as TGTGCCACCAGCAGAGATCCGCTAGAAGGGTACGAGCAGTACTTC. Translated, it gives CATSRDPLEGYEQYF.

This chain connects TRBV2 to TRBJ1-2; tentatively, D is TRBD1 (5 bases). There are 13 residues in the CDR3. Trimming cost V 5 bases and J 4 bases, with 11 bases left between them. Germline lookup yields CDR1 SNHLY and CDR2 FYNNEI. The CDR3 sequence is CASSSDKSYGYTF. CDR3 coding DNA: TGTGCCAGCAGTTCGGACAAGAGCTATGGCTACACCTTC. Using reference TRBV2 and TRBJ1-2 for the parts outside the CDR3, the full variable domain is EPEVTQTPSHQVTQMGQEVILRCVPISNHLYFYWYRQILGQKVEFLVSFYNNEISEKSEIFDDQFSVERPDGSNFTLKIRSTKLEDSAMYFCASSSDKSYGYTFGSGTRLTVV.

The chain links TRBV19 to TRBJ2-7, with D possibly being TRBD2 (6 bases). The V gene lost 2 bases and the J gene lost 3 bases, with 8 bases spanning the gap. Germline V gene data show CDR1 as LNHDA and CDR2 as SQIVND (reference sequence). The CDR3 contains 13 residues. Here the CDR3 DNA reads TGTGCCAGTAGTATAAGCGGGTTCTACGAGCAGTACTTC. This sequence encodes CASSISGFYEQYF.

The rearrangement joins TRBV28 to TRBJ2-4; possible D gene TRBD1, 6 bases. The CDR3 extends over 15 amino acids. CDR1 and CDR2 (germline): MDHEN, SYDVKM. V was pared by 6 bases and J by 0 bases, with 12 bases between. CDR3 nucleotides: TGTGCCAGCAGGACAGGCCGACTAGCCAAAAACATTCAGTACTTC. This translates into CASRTGRLAKNIQYF.

The chain is built from TRBV27 and TRBJ2-3; D not certain. The germline V gene encodes CDR1 MNHEY and CDR2 SMNVEV (reference sequence). The CDR3 runs to 12 residues. V was trimmed by 3 bases and J by 1 base, leaving 2 bases between them. CDR3 nucleotide sequence: TGTGCCAGCAGTTTGGGCACAGATACGCAGTATTTT. Encoded protein: CASSLGTDTQYF.

The V call is TRBV15, the J call TRBJ2-5, with D maybe TRBD1 (5 bases). The CDR3 has 14 amino acids. Trimming stripped 0 bases from V and 2 bases from J, with 7 bases between. Germline V gene data show CDR1 as LNHNV and CDR2 as YYDKDF (reference sequence). The CDR3 DNA reads TGTGCCACCAGCAGAGACAGGGTACAAGAGACCCAGTACTTC. Translated: CATSRDRVQETQYF.

In its sample, this clone ranks as medium-sized. The chain has TRBV7-9 and TRBJ1-2, with 7 bases matching TRBD1. J was trimmed by 4 bases and V by 2 bases; bases with no gene match: 10. The germline gives CDR1 SEHNR, CDR2 FQNEAQ (reference sequence). CDR3 length equals 16 residues. The DNA for the CDR3 is TGTGCCAGCAGCTTATACTCGGGACAGTCCATCTATGGCTACACCTTC. Protein: CASSLYSGQSIYGYTF.

This clone was observed a handful of times. The rearrangement uses TRBV28 and TRBJ1-2, with 7 positions matching TRBD1. This CDR3 has 14 amino acids. The germline gives CDR1 MDHEN, CDR2 SYDVKM. V dropped 5 bases and J dropped 4; count of bases not matched to a gene: 7. CDR3 sequence reads: CASSPGGGSYGYTF. The CDR3 DNA is TGTGCCAGCAGTCCAGGGGGGGGAAGCTATGGCTACACCTTC.